A single sample is the source of the 13 T cell receptor beta chains below, sequenced in a study of blood T cell repertoires in COVID-19. Libraries were prepared by immunoSEQ multiplex PCR; TCRdb keeps only in-frame clonotypes and omits some of them. The repertoire holds approximately 280,000 clones, around 89% seen once, with roughly 5.1% in the top ten. Input material: peripheral blood. The receptors originated from a man aged 40-50 years with acute or convalescent COVID-19.

The rearrangement joins TRBV10-3 to TRBJ2-1; 7 bases match TRBD2. The germline V gene has CDR1 ENHRY and CDR2 SYGVKD. V dropped 3 bases and J dropped 4; count of bases not matched to a gene: 9. CDR3 length: 16 residues. The CDR3 sequence is CAISERASGGYNEQFF. In DNA form, the CDR3 reads TGTGCCATCAGTGAAAGGGCCTCGGGGGGATACAATGAGCAGTTCTTC.

The chain carries TRBV19 and TRBJ1-3; 9 bases align to TRBD1. The CDR3 is 14 residues long. Looked up from germline, CDR1 is LNHDA and CDR2 is SQIVND (reference sequence). J was trimmed by 3 bases and V by 5 bases; bases with no gene match: 2. The CDR3 is CASSGQGFGNTIYF. DNA of the CDR3: TGTGCCAGTAGTGGACAGGGGTTTGGAAACACCATATATTTT.

This chain links TRBV18 with TRBJ1-2; D uncertain. The germline V gene encodes CDR1 KGHSH and CDR2 LQKENI. CDR3 length: 17 amino acids. V lost 6 bases, J lost 0 bases, and 20 bases lay in between. The CDR3 nucleotides read TGTGCCAGCTCCCCAACTCCTCTATCTGGAGCTAACTATGGCTACACCTTC. It specifies CASSPTPLSGANYGYTF.

CDR3 bases: TGTGCCAGTAGTATGGCCCTGAGGAATGTCCAGCCCCAGCATTTT. It is translated as CASSMALRNVQPQHF. The chain links TRBV19 to TRBJ1-5, with unresolved D. There are 15 residues in the CDR3. In germline, CDR1 is LNHDA, CDR2 SQIVND (reference sequence). Trimming pared 3 bases from V and 7 bases from J, leaving 16 bases between.

CDR3 in amino acids: CASSLASGGVNEQFF. The CDR3 nucleotides are TGTGCCAGCAGCTTAGCCAGCGGGGGGGTCAATGAGCAGTTCTTC. V usage is TRBV7-6 and J usage is TRBJ2-1; 10 nucleotides align to TRBD2. This CDR3 spans 15 amino acids. J gave up 6 bases and V 0 bases, and 2 bases lay outside the gene matches. CDR1 is SGHVS and CDR2 is FNYEAQ in the germline V gene.

This chain connects TRBV5-1 to TRBJ1-1, with D maybe TRBD1 (6 bases). V was shortened by 4 bases and J by 4 bases, with 17 bases between the two germline ends. In germline, CDR1 is SGHRS, CDR2 YFSETQ. This CDR3 contains 15 residues. The CDR3 nucleotides read TGCGCCAGCAGCCCCTGGGGGGGCGATGGCACTGAAGCTTTCTTT. This encodes CASSPWGGDGTEAFF. Variable domain in full (rest from reference TRBV5-1 and TRBJ1-1): KAGVTQTPRYLIKTRGQQVTLSCSPISGHRSVSWYQQTPGQGLQFLFEYFSETQRNKGNFPGRFSGRQFSNSRSEMNVSTLELGDSALYLCASSPWGGDGTEAFFGQGTRLTVV.

CDR3 protein: CASSLNPLGYTF. CDR3 bases: TGTGCCAGCAGCTTAAACCCACTTGGCTACACCTTC. The V gene is TRBV5-6, the J gene TRBJ1-2; D unclear. The germline CDR1 and CDR2 sequences are SGHDT and YYEEEE. CDR3 size: 12 residues. The germline V and J ends were trimmed by 2 bases and 7 bases, with 9 bases remaining between them.

The V and J genes are TRBV25-1 and TRBJ1-1; the D is unclear. The CDR3 extends over 14 amino acids. CDR1 and CDR2 from the germline V gene are MGHDK and SYGVNS. Trimming stripped 6 bases from V and 5 bases from J, with 16 bases between. The CDR3 bases are TGTGCCAGCAGCAACTACGTCGGGAGGACTGAAGCTTTCTTT. Translated, it gives CASSNYVGRTEAFF.

The chain uses TRBV5-1 and TRBJ1-2, with a weak D call TRBD1 (5 bases). The CDR3 is 14 residues long. Trimming took off 4 bases at V and 4 bases at J, with 14 bases between the two ends. Germline V gene sequence: CDR1 SGHRS, CDR2 YFSETQ. The CDR3 loop is CASSPQGLGYGYTF. The CDR3 DNA sequence: TGCGCCAGCAGCCCCCAGGGACTCGGCTATGGCTACACCTTC.

The chain is built from TRBV3-1 (or the pseudogene TRBV3-2) and TRBJ1-5; the match to TRBD1 covers 8 bases. The V and J ends lost 5 bases and 12 bases, in that order; junction bases with no gene match: 6. This CDR3 contains 12 residues. The germline CDR1 and CDR2 sequences are LGHDT and YNNKEL (reference sequence). The CDR3 DNA follows: TGTGCCAGCAGCAACCGACAGGGGCTCCAGCATTTT. Amino acid sequence: CASSNRQGLQHF.

The CDR3 region has the DNA TGTGCCAGCAGCGCCCACAGGGGGCCGGACACCGGGGAGCTGTTTTTT. This gives the protein CASSAHRGPDTGELFF. V and J are TRBV9 and TRBJ2-2; 9 bases align to TRBD1. The germline CDR1 and CDR2 sequences are SGDLS and YYNGEE. This CDR3 is 16 amino acids long. The ends lost 3 bases at V and 3 bases at J; junction bases unmatched: 6.

The V and J genes are TRBV19 and TRBJ1-5; D is uncertain. CDR3 size: 14 residues. The ends were cut back, 4 bases at V and 0 bases at J, with 7 bases in the middle. CDR1 is LNHDA and CDR2 is SQIVND in the germline V gene (reference sequence). In nucleotides, the CDR3 is TGTGCCAGTAGTACAACGGTTAGCAATCAGCCCCAGCATTTT. Its protein product is CASSTTVSNQPQHF.

The chain is built from TRBV7-2 and TRBJ1-1; 7 bases line up with TRBD1. In germline, CDR1 is SGHTA, CDR2 FQGNSA. V was pared by 1 base and J by 4 bases, with 12 bases of the junction left unmatched. The CDR3 consists of 17 residues. The CDR3 is CASSLEGARRATTEAFF. In DNA, the CDR3 is TGTGCCAGCAGCTTAGAGGGGGCCAGAAGGGCTACCACTGAAGCTTTCTTT. Supplemented by reference TRBV7-2 and TRBJ1-1, the full variable domain reads GAGVSQSPSNKVTEKGKDVELRCDPISGHTALYWYRQSLGQGLEFLIYFQGNSAPDKSGLPSDRFSAERTGGSVSTLTIQRTQQEDSAVYLCASSLEGARRATTEAFFGQGTRLTVV.